This TCR beta chain was identified in a study of blood T cell repertoires in COVID-19. Study-wide background: Italy, Spain and the United States were the sources of the convalescent and acute COVID-19 samples. T cells, B-cell-depleted T cells, or PBMCs provided the cDNA or gDNA that served as material.

Germline V gene sequence: CDR1 MNHEY, CDR2 SVGAGI. J was trimmed by 4 bases and V by 6 bases; bases with no gene match: 4. The CDR3 runs to 13 residues. Original processing methods: Reference gene primer amplification gave nucleated cell count estimates. Sequencing was performed with immunoSEQ multiplex PCR; in TCRdb, only in-frame clones are kept and a portion is missing. The DNA gave D and trimming, while V, J and clone size come from that table. The table includes some 48,000 clones, approximately 85% detected once. The sequence derives from a human donor with acute or convalescent COVID-19. The donor label of this sample is uncertain. This chain joins TRBV6-5 and TRBJ1-1, with 8 bases matching TRBD1. The sequencing input was peripheral blood. The CDR3 DNA sequence: TGTGCCAGCAGATCCACAGGGGGCACTGAAGCTTTCTTT. As protein: CASRSTGGTEAFF.